These 28 T cell receptor beta chains were sequenced from one sample in a study of beta chain features in type 1 diabetes. Overall study results and limits: Across all four CD4+ subsets, people with type 1 diabetes showed modestly shorter TCRB CDR3s.

These receptors have no identified antigens. Expressed TCRB transcripts were sequenced after all isolated RNA was converted to cDNA. Generated by immunoSEQ multiplex PCR, the TCRdb table keeps only in-frame clones and is missing some. In the table there are 400,000 or so clones, over 10% of which are singletons. Sequenced sample: naive CD4+ T cells from blood. The receptors shown here come from a young woman with type 1 diabetes.

The CDR3 DNA reads TGTGCCAGTAGTATAGACGGGAGCTCCTACAATGAGCAGTTCTTC. It translates to CASSIDGSSYNEQFF. The chain recombines TRBV19 with TRBJ2-1; the D gene is possibly TRBD2 (6 bases). V lost 0 bases and J lost 0, with 6 bases in between. The length of the CDR3 is 15 residues. Germline V gene sequence: CDR1 LNHDA, CDR2 SQIVND (reference sequence).

This clone has a handful of counts. The gene calls are TRBV2 and TRBJ2-3, with a possible D match to TRBD2 (6 bases). The germline V gene encodes CDR1 SNHLY and CDR2 FYNNEI. Trimming pared 6 bases from V and 2 bases from J, leaving 15 bases between. This CDR3 comprises 15 residues. DNA for the CDR3: TGTGCCAGCAGCGGAGGGTGGCGGGACACAGATACGCAGTATTTT. Translated, it gives CASSGGWRDTDTQYF.

The table lists this clone with a few counts. The chain employs TRBV5-4 and TRBJ1-1; tentative D call: TRBD1 (5 bases). CDR1 SGHNT and CDR2 YYREEE come from the germline V gene (reference sequence). This CDR3 region has 15 residues. V was shortened by 1 base and J by 1 base, with 11 bases between the two germline ends. The CDR3 DNA reads as TGTGCCAGCAGCTTGAAATATCAGGGGAACACTGAAGCTTTCTTT. Protein sequence: CASSLKYQGNTEAFF.

This clone was observed a handful of times. V and J are TRBV7-9 and TRBJ2-4; TRBD1 aligns across 8 bases. Germline lookup yields CDR1 SEHNR and CDR2 FQNEAQ (reference sequence). Trimming cost V 2 bases and J 4 bases; bases outside gene matches: 1. The CDR3 is 14 residues long. CDR3 sequence (DNA): TGTGCCAGCAGCTTACAGGGGGCTAAAAACATTCAGTACTTC. Protein product: CASSLQGAKNIQYF.

This clone has a handful of counts. This sequence joins TRBV5-4 and TRBJ1-5; weak D call: TRBD1 (6 bases). Trimming left V 3 bases short and J 5 bases short, with 18 bases between. The V gene's germline CDR1 is SGHNT and CDR2 YYREEE (reference sequence). The CDR3 loop spans 16 amino acids. The CDR3 sequence: CASSYETGTPDQPQHF. DNA of the CDR3: TGTGCCAGCAGCTATGAGACCGGGACACCCGATCAGCCCCAGCATTTT. The full variable domain, with the rest looked up from reference TRBV5-4 and TRBJ1-5, is ETGVTQSPTHLIKTRGQQVTLRCSSQSGHNTVSWYQQALGQGPQFIFQYYREEENGRGNFPPRFSGLQFPNYSSELNVNALELDDSALYLCASSYETGTPDQPQHFGDGTRLSIL.

This clone was observed a few times. The CDR3 loop is CASSPGQAGNEQFF. Here the CDR3 DNA reads TGTGCCAGCTCACCCGGACAGGCGGGCAATGAGCAGTTCTTC. This chain links TRBV18 with TRBJ2-1, with TRBD1 matching over 7 bases. J lost 6 bases, V lost 3 bases, and 5 bases had no gene match. CDR1 is KGHSH and CDR2 is LQKENI in the germline V gene. This CDR3 has 14 residues.

This clone was seen a few times. The chain combines TRBV9 with TRBJ2-2, with a tentative D call TRBD1 (6 bases). CDR3 size: 14 residues. Germline V gene lookup returns CDR1 SGDLS and CDR2 YYNGEE. V was clipped by 7 bases and J by 6 bases, with 16 bases between them. The CDR3 bases are TGTGCCAGCGGGGGCCCGGGGAGCGCCGGGGAGCTGTTTTTT. Amino acids: CASGGPGSAGELFF.

The V and J genes are TRBV7-2 and TRBJ2-5, with 7 bases identical to TRBD2. Trimming took 5 bases from V and 3 from J; bases not matched to a gene: 6. This CDR3 region has 14 residues. Germline V gene lookup returns CDR1 SGHTA and CDR2 FQGNSA. CDR3 loop: CASSRGLRKETQYF. The CDR3 DNA is TGTGCCAGCAGCAGGGGACTAAGGAAAGAGACCCAGTACTTC. Drawing the rest from reference TRBV7-2 and TRBJ2-5, the complete variable domain is GAGVSQSPSNKVTEKGKDVELRCDPISGHTALYWYRQSLGQGLEFLIYFQGNSAPDKSGLPSDRFSAERTGGSVSTLTIQRTQQEDSAVYLCASSRGLRKETQYFGPGTRLLVL.

The rearrangement joins TRBV7-2 to TRBJ2-5, with unresolved D. The ends were cut back, 1 base at V and 2 bases at J, with 14 bases in the middle. This CDR3 spans 16 amino acids. Germline CDR1 reads SGHTA; CDR2 reads FQGNSA. The CDR3 nucleotides read TGTGCCAGCAGCTTAGTCGGTGGGCAGATTCAAGAGACCCAGTACTTC. As protein: CASSLVGGQIQETQYF.

This chain uses TRBV18 with TRBJ2-1; TRBD1 matches at 8 bases. The CDR3 length is 16 residues. Unmatched junction bases numbered 8, after V lost 3 bases and J lost 4 bases. From germline, CDR1 is KGHSH and CDR2 LQKENI. CDR3 amino acids: CASSPNRDRRYNEQFF. CDR3 bases: TGTGCCAGCTCACCGAACCGGGACAGGAGATACAATGAGCAGTTCTTC.

The chain combines TRBV9 with TRBJ2-3, with 9 bases identical to TRBD2. Losses at the gene ends were 0 bases for V and 4 bases for J; bases not matched to a gene: 6. CDR1 SGDLS and CDR2 YYNGEE come from the germline V gene. The CDR3 covers 16 residues. CDR3 in amino acids: CASSVDAGGSSDTQYF. DNA for the CDR3: TGTGCCAGCAGCGTAGACGCGGGAGGGTCCTCAGATACGCAGTATTTT.

In this sample, this clone turned up a few times. The chain couples TRBV7-9 to TRBJ2-3; 10 nucleotides line up with TRBD1. V lost 4 bases, J lost 6 bases, and 4 bases stayed unmatched. Germline V gene data show CDR1 as SEHNR and CDR2 as FQNEAQ (reference sequence). This CDR3 is 14 amino acids long. The CDR3 coding sequence is TGTGCCAGCAGCTCGGGACAGGGGTTCGATACGCAGTATTTT. Residues: CASSSGQGFDTQYF.

The rearrangement links TRBV11-3 to TRBJ2-7; the D is unclear. Germline CDR1 is SGHNT and CDR2 is YENEEA. The CDR3 extends over 14 amino acids. Trimming cost V 0 bases and J 1 base, with 7 bases left between them. The CDR3 sequence is CASSLEGQSYEQYF. The CDR3 region has the DNA TGTGCCAGCAGCTTAGAGGGCCAGTCCTACGAGCAGTACTTC.

V gene TRBV6-6 combines with J gene TRBJ1-5; possible D gene TRBD1, 6 bases. V lost 2 bases and J 4 bases, leaving 6 bases between the germline ends. Per germline, CDR1 MNHNY and CDR2 SVGAGI (reference sequence). This CDR3 region has 13 residues. CDR3 nucleotides: TGTGCCAGCAGTTACGGACAGAATCAGCCCCAGCATTTT. Translated: CASSYGQNQPQHF.

The table lists this clone with a few counts. CDR3 bases: TGTGCCTGGAGCAGACAGACTGAAGCTTTCTTT. This translates into CAWSRQTEAFF. This rearrangement joins TRBV30 to TRBJ1-1; D possibly corresponds to TRBD1 (5 bases). Looked up from germline, CDR1 is GTSNPN and CDR2 is SVGIG (reference sequence). The V end was cut by 3 bases, the J end by 5 bases, with 7 bases between. The CDR3 runs 11 residues.

This clone was counted between two and nine times. The chain couples TRBV10-3 to TRBJ2-7, with 7 bases fitting TRBD1. V dropped 2 bases and J dropped 0; count of bases not matched to a gene: 10. Germline CDR1 ENHRY, CDR2 SYGVKD. The CDR3 extends over 17 amino acids. The CDR3 is CAISERGGQTFSYEQYF. As DNA, the CDR3 is TGTGCCATCAGTGAGAGAGGGGGACAGACCTTCTCCTACGAGCAGTACTTC.

This chain joins TRBV18 and TRBJ2-7, with 9 bases that match TRBD1. CDR3 size: 13 residues. The trim removed 4 bases at V and 5 bases at J, leaving 3 bases unmatched. Germline V gene sequence: CDR1 KGHSH, CDR2 LQKENI. DNA of the CDR3: TGTGCCAGCTCACGGACAGGGGACAACGAGCAGTACTTC. This codes for CASSRTGDNEQYF.

In this sample, this clone turned up a few times. The chain couples TRBV4-1 to TRBJ2-7, with TRBD1 matching 9 bases. Germline V gene sequence: CDR1 MGHRA, CDR2 YSYEKL. This CDR3 is built from 16 residues. The V segment lost 5 bases and the J segment 0 bases; nucleotides outside the gene matches: 8. The DNA for the CDR3 is TGCGCCAGCAGCAAATCCGGGACAGGGAACTCCTACGAGCAGTACTTC. This gives the protein CASSKSGTGNSYEQYF.

There are a few counts of this clone. The chain uses TRBV6-5 and TRBJ2-2; D is perhaps TRBD2 (6 bases). There are 15 residues in the CDR3. CDR1 MNHEY and CDR2 SVGAGI come from the germline V gene. V lost 0 bases and J 5 bases, leaving 10 bases between the germline ends. The CDR3 reads CASSYSTSRTGELFF. The CDR3 DNA follows: TGTGCCAGCAGTTACTCGACTAGTCGGACCGGGGAGCTGTTTTTT.

A few counts support this clone. The chain carries TRBV28 and TRBJ2-7; 12 bases line up with TRBD2. The CDR3 length is 13 residues. Germline CDR1 is MDHEN and CDR2 is SYDVKM. Unmatched junction bases numbered 5, after V lost 2 bases and J lost 12 bases. CDR3 DNA sequence: TGTGCCAGCAGTTTACTACTAGCGGGAGGCTGGTACTTC. Protein: CASSLLLAGGWYF.

The V and J genes are TRBV25-1 and TRBJ1-1; D might be TRBD1 (5 bases). Germline-derived CDR1 and CDR2 are MGHDK and SYGVNS. V was clipped by 5 bases and J by 7 bases, with 14 bases between them. The CDR3 length is 13 residues. The DNA of the CDR3 is TGTGCCAGCAGTTCCCGACAGAACCTTGAAGCTTTCTTT. It is translated as CASSSRQNLEAFF.

In its sample, this clone was seen a few times. The gene calls are TRBV5-4 and TRBJ2-7; 9 bases align to TRBD1. The CDR3 length is 14 residues. Unmatched junction bases numbered 6, after V lost 4 bases and J lost 4 bases. CDR1 and CDR2 from the germline V gene are SGHNT and YYREEE (reference sequence). The CDR3 DNA is TGTGCCAGCAGCACCGGGACAGGGTGGTACGAGCAGTACTTC. Protein: CASSTGTGWYEQYF. The full variable domain, its missing parts supplied by reference TRBV5-4 and TRBJ2-7, is ETGVTQSPTHLIKTRGQQVTLRCSSQSGHNTVSWYQQALGQGPQFIFQYYREEENGRGNFPPRFSGLQFPNYSSELNVNALELDDSALYLCASSTGTGWYEQYFGPGTRLTVT.

The gene calls are TRBV19 and TRBJ1-5, with a possible D match to TRBD1 (6 bases). The CDR3 is 15 amino acids. V lost 5 bases to trimming and J lost 6 bases, with 17 bases between them. Per the germline V gene, CDR1 is LNHDA and CDR2 is SQIVND (reference sequence). The CDR3 loop is CASSSQGNSGQPQHF. CDR3 sequence (DNA): TGTGCCAGTAGTTCACAGGGAAACTCGGGTCAGCCCCAGCATTTT.

This clone has a handful of counts. The rearrangement joins TRBV7-9 to TRBJ1-2; possibly TRBD1 for D (6 bases). The V gene lost 4 bases and the J gene lost 14 bases, with 14 bases spanning the gap. CDR1 is SEHNR and CDR2 is FQNEAQ in the germline V gene (reference sequence). The CDR3 loop spans 11 amino acids. Here the CDR3 reads CASSSGGLYTF. The DNA of the CDR3 is TGTGCCAGCAGCTCCGGGGGGCTGTATACCTTC.

The gene calls are TRBV30 and TRBJ1-5; the D gene is possibly TRBD1 (5 bases). The V gene lost 4 bases and the J gene lost 0 bases, with 10 bases spanning the gap. This CDR3 is 14 amino acids long. Germline V gene lookup returns CDR1 GTSNPN and CDR2 SVGIG (reference sequence). In nucleotides, the CDR3 is TGTGCCTGGAATGGGGCGTATAGCAATCAGCCCCAGCATTTT. Translation: CAWNGAYSNQPQHF.

The V gene is TRBV5-4, the J gene TRBJ1-1; TRBD1 aligns across 8 bases. J was trimmed by 0 bases and V by 4 bases; bases with no gene match: 11. Germline V gene lookup returns CDR1 SGHNT and CDR2 YYREEE (reference sequence). The CDR3 has 17 residues. CDR3 sequence: CASSIGGTGPMNTEAFF. In DNA, the CDR3 is TGTGCCAGCAGCATAGGCGGGACAGGACCGATGAACACTGAAGCTTTCTTT.

This clone was observed a few times. Other DNA sequences within the sample encode an identical CDR3. J is TRBJ1-5 and V is TRBV18; the D is unclear. Germline CDR1 and CDR2: KGHSH and LQKENI. The V gene lost 0 bases and the J gene lost 0 bases, with 3 bases spanning the gap. CDR3 length: 14 residues. DNA of the CDR3: TGTGCCAGCTCACCACCGTATAGCAATCAGCCCCAGCATTTT. This codes for CASSPPYSNQPQHF.

A few counts support this clone. The V call is TRBV9, the J call TRBJ2-1; D is unresolved. The CDR3 sequence is 16 residues long. The V gene's germline CDR1 is SGDLS and CDR2 YYNGEE. V was trimmed by 4 bases and J by 15 bases, leaving 29 bases between them. Here the CDR3 DNA reads TGTGCCAGCAGCCCGCGGAATTGGCGGAACCCCCGGCACTCGTTCTTC. Its protein product is CASSPRNWRNPRHSFF.